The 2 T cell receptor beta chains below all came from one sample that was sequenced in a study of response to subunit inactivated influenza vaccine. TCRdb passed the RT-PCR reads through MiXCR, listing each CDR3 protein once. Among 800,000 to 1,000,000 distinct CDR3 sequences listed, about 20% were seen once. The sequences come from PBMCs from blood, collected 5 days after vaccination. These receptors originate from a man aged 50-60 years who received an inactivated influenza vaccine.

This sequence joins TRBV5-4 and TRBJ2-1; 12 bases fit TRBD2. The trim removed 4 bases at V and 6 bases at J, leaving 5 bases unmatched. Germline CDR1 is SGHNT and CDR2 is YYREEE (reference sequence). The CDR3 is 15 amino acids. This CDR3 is CASSPTSGRANEQFF. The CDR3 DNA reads TGTGCCAGCAGCCCGACTAGCGGGAGAGCCAATGAGCAGTTCTTC.

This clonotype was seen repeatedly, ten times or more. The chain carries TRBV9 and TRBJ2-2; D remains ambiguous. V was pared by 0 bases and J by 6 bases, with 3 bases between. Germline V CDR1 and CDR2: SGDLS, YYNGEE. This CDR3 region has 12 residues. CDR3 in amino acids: CASSVGSGELFF. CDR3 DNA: TGTGCCAGCAGCGTAGGTTCCGGGGAGCTGTTTTTT.